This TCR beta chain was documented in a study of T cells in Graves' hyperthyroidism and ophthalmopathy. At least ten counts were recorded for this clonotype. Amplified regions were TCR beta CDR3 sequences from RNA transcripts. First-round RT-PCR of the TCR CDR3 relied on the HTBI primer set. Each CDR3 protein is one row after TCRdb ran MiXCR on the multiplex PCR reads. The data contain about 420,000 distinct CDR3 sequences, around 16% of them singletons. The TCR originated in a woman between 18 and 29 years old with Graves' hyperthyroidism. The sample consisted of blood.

The CDR3 DNA is TGTGCCAGCAGCTCGGACAGGGGATTCACAGATACGCAGTATTTT. Amino acids: CASSSDRGFTDTQYF. The chain recombines TRBV12-3 or TRBV12-4 with TRBJ2-3, with 9 positions matching TRBD1. The CDR3 runs to 15 residues. V was clipped by 6 bases and J by 2 bases; unmatched bases: 6.